This TCR beta chain stems from a study of T-cell reconstitution after alpha-beta-depleted transplantation in children. It was with unique molecular identifiers that the TCRbeta library was prepared. MiXCR was run by TCRdb on the PCR reads, yielding one entry per CDR3 protein. The sample yields some 400,000 distinct CDR3 sequences, about a fifth seen once. This clonotype was seen more than once but under ten times. Between the trimmed V and J ends, which lost 0 bases and 2 bases, there was a span of 12 bases. CDR1 SGDLS and CDR2 YYNGEE come from the germline V gene. CDR3 length equals 16 residues. This material consisted of PBMCs from the stem cell graft donor, taken from the stem cell graft. This sequence was found in a human donor who donated a stem cell graft to a child with acute myeloid leukemia. V and J are TRBV9 and TRBJ2-1, with D possibly matching TRBD2 (6 bases). For the CDR3, the DNA is TGTGCCAGCAGCGTAGCCAGCGGGTACGCCTACAATGAGCAGTTCTTC. Amino acids: CASSVASGYAYNEQFF.